These 18 T cell receptor beta chains were all obtained from the same sample, sequenced in a study of blood T cell repertoires in COVID-19. Some clones are missing from TCRdb's copy, which holds only in-frame ones; the method was immunoSEQ multiplex PCR. The table shows over 200,000 clones, with roughly nine tenths occurring only once. The sequencing input was peripheral blood. The source is a man aged 55-75 years who had recovered from COVID-19.

CDR3 region: CASLGVPPLNNSPLHF. As DNA, the CDR3 is TGTGCCAGCCTAGGGGTCCCACCGTTGAATAATTCACCCCTCCACTTT. The chain carries TRBV7-2 and TRBJ1-6, with D possibly being TRBD1 (5 bases). Deletions cut 8 bases from V and 5 bases from J, with 19 bases between. The CDR3 runs 16 residues. CDR1 is SGHTA and CDR2 is FQGNSA in the germline V gene. The full variable domain, in which reference TRBV7-2 and TRBJ1-6 provide the parts outside the CDR3, is GAGVSQSPSNKVTEKGKDVELRCDPISGHTALYWYRQSLGQGLEFLIYFQGNSAPDKSGLPSDRFSAERTGGSVSTLTIQRTQQEDSAVYLCASLGVPPLNNSPLHFGNGTRLTVT.

Written as DNA, the CDR3 is TGTGCCAGCTCCCCCTCAGAAAACTATGGCTACACCTTC. Translating gives CASSPSENYGYTF. The V and J genes are TRBV18 and TRBJ1-2; D is undetermined. This CDR3 comprises 13 residues. From germline, CDR1 is KGHSH and CDR2 LQKENI. V lost 6 bases, J lost 2 bases, and 10 bases lay in between.

The rearrangement uses TRBV7-2 and TRBJ1-2, with 10 nucleotides matching TRBD1. CDR3 length: 16 amino acids. Germline trimming cut 2 bases from V and 2 bases from J; bases unmatched to any gene: 5. Germline CDR1 is SGHTA and CDR2 is FQGNSA. CDR3 in amino acids: CASSLSRDRGNYGYTF. CDR3 sequence (DNA): TGTGCCAGCAGCTTAAGCCGGGACAGGGGAAACTATGGCTACACCTTC.

This clone was seen only once. The chain links TRBV10-3 to TRBJ2-7; TRBD1 aligns across 7 bases. Germline CDR1 ENHRY, CDR2 SYGVKD. The CDR3 runs 16 residues. J gave up 0 bases and V 6 bases, and 11 bases lay outside the gene matches. CDR3 protein: CAISRQGSYTSYEQYF. Here the CDR3 DNA reads TGTGCCATCAGCCGACAGGGATCCTACACCTCCTACGAGCAGTACTTC.

The rearrangement links TRBV19 to TRBJ1-2; 7 bases match TRBD1. Per germline, CDR1 LNHDA and CDR2 SQIVND (reference sequence). With V trimmed by 4 bases and J by 0 bases, 11 bases remained unmatched. The CDR3 totals 17 residues. The chain's CDR3 is CASSTLLAGQPNYGYTF. CDR3 DNA: TGTGCCAGTAGTACCCTATTAGCGGGACAGCCTAACTATGGCTACACCTTC.

The rearrangement joins TRBV7-9 to TRBJ1-2, with TRBD1 matching over 7 bases. Trimming took 5 bases from V and 8 from J; bases not matched to a gene: 8. The CDR3 is made up of 13 amino acids. Per germline, CDR1 SEHNR and CDR2 FQNEAQ (reference sequence). This CDR3 is CASSPAQGSGYTF. CDR3 DNA sequence: TGTGCCAGCAGCCCGGCACAGGGGTCCGGCTACACCTTC.

The CDR3 is CASSNGGSFYEQYF. The CDR3 DNA sequence: TGTGCCAGCAGTAATGGGGGGTCCTTTTACGAGCAGTACTTC. This sequence joins TRBV6-2 or TRBV6-3 and TRBJ2-7; TRBD2 is a possible D gene (6 bases). The CDR3 length is 14 residues. CDR1 and CDR2 (germline): MNHEY, SVGEGT. Between the trimmed V and J ends, which lost 5 bases and 4 bases, there was a span of 15 bases.

This clone was recorded once. The V and J genes are TRBV18 and TRBJ2-2; D is uncertain. The CDR3 totals 13 residues. Germline CDR1 reads KGHSH; CDR2 reads LQKENI. V lost 3 bases, J lost 6 bases, and 8 bases lay in between. The CDR3 sequence is CASSPSTPGELFF. CDR3 nucleotides: TGTGCCAGCTCACCGTCTACTCCCGGGGAGCTGTTTTTT.

CDR3 protein: CASSRGTGGGPQHF. The CDR3 region has the DNA TGTGCCAGCAGTAGAGGGACAGGGGGTGGGCCCCAGCATTTT. The chain employs TRBV6-5 and TRBJ1-5; 11 nucleotides agree with TRBD1. Germline V gene sequence: CDR1 MNHEY, CDR2 SVGAGI. The CDR3 totals 14 residues. V was clipped by 5 bases and J by 9 bases; unmatched bases: 6.

The chain links TRBV6-5 to TRBJ2-1; D possibly corresponds to TRBD2 (5 bases). The V end was cut by 6 bases, the J end by 7 bases, with 13 bases between. Germline V gene data show CDR1 as MNHEY and CDR2 as SVGAGI. This CDR3 is 13 amino acids long. The CDR3: CASRVDSVNEQFF. The CDR3 region has the DNA TGTGCCAGCAGGGTGGACTCGGTAAATGAGCAGTTCTTC.

This sequence joins TRBV25-1 and TRBJ2-2; TRBD1 matches at 8 bases. The CDR3 runs 15 residues. Per the germline V gene, CDR1 is MGHDK and CDR2 is SYGVNS. V lost 6 bases, J lost 1 base, and 4 bases stayed unmatched. The CDR3 DNA is TGTGCCAGCAGAGAAGACAGGGGGAACACCGGGGAGCTGTTTTTT. Translated, it gives CASREDRGNTGELFF. Variable domain in full (rest from reference TRBV25-1 and TRBJ2-2): EADIYQTPRYLVIGTGKKITLECSQTMGHDKMYWYQQDPGMELHLIHYSYGVNSTEKGDLSSESTVSRIRTEHFPLTLESARPSHTSQYLCASREDRGNTGELFFGEGSRLTVL.

The genes are TRBV28 and TRBJ2-3; 8 bases agree with TRBD2. After removal of 4 bases from V and 5 bases from J, the junction contained 8 bases not matched to a gene. CDR1 and CDR2 (germline): MDHEN, SYDVKM. The CDR3 is 15 amino acids. The CDR3, as DNA: TGTGCCAGCAGTTCCCATAGCGGGGTTATAGATACGCAGTATTTT. Translated: CASSSHSGVIDTQYF.

The rearrangement joins TRBV7-3 to TRBJ1-1; D is ambiguous. In germline, CDR1 is SGHTA, CDR2 FQGTGA. V was cut by 5 bases and J by 1 base, with 8 bases left in between. The CDR3 sequence is 13 residues long. CDR3 nucleotide sequence: TGTGCCAGCAGCGAAACAGAGAACACTGAAGCTTTCTTT. Amino acids: CASSETENTEAFF.

This chain connects TRBV6-5 to TRBJ1-5; a possible D gene is TRBD1 (5 bases). With 6 bases removed from V and 7 bases from J, the gap between germline ends came to 22 bases. Germline-derived CDR1 and CDR2 are MNHEY and SVGAGI. The CDR3 totals 16 residues. The CDR3 bases are TGTGCCAGCAGCTACCAGGGCGGGGGTGGCCGGCAGCCCCAGCATTTT. Encoded protein: CASSYQGGGGRQPQHF.

The gene calls are TRBV3-1 (or the pseudogene TRBV3-2) and TRBJ1-4; D is possibly TRBD1 (6 bases). Trimming shortened V by 10 bases and J by 8 bases, and 29 bases separated the two germline ends. The CDR3 consists of 17 residues. Germline assignment: CDR1 LGHDT and CDR2 YNNKEL (reference sequence). The CDR3 reads CATYSGHRVGLWEKLFF. The CDR3 DNA is TGTGCCACCTACTCCGGGCACAGGGTGGGGTTATGGGAAAAACTGTTTTTT.

This chain links TRBV9 with TRBJ2-2; 8 bases map to TRBD1. Germline V gene data show CDR1 as SGDLS and CDR2 as YYNGEE. The CDR3 loop spans 16 amino acids. V dropped 3 bases and J dropped 4; count of bases not matched to a gene: 8. As DNA, the CDR3 is TGTGCCAGCAGCGCTAGGGGGCAGGGGGCCACCGGGGAGCTGTTTTTT. Translation: CASSARGQGATGELFF.

The chain combines TRBV4-1 with TRBJ2-3, with 8 positions matching TRBD2. Germline CDR1 and CDR2: MGHRA and YSYEKL. This CDR3 comprises 15 residues. The V segment lost 2 bases and the J segment 1 base; nucleotides outside the gene matches: 2. CDR3 coding DNA: TGCGCCAGCAGCCAAACGCGGGGGGGCACAGATACGCAGTATTTT. The encoded protein is CASSQTRGGTDTQYF.

The chain employs TRBV6-5 and TRBJ1-5, with D possibly being TRBD1 (6 bases). This CDR3 contains 14 residues. CDR1 MNHEY and CDR2 SVGAGI come from the germline V gene. Trimming left V 6 bases short and J 3 bases short, with 12 bases between. DNA of the CDR3: TGTGCCAGCAGGCAAAGACAGGCCAATCAGCCCCAGCATTTT. This encodes CASRQRQANQPQHF.